This TCR beta chain was profiled in a study of human T cells and chemical hapten exposure. Study information: Patch tests applied 0.01% DPC to the upper back and were scored after 6 days. Diagnoses of alopecia areata, totalis or universalis occurred in mostly female patients. Study-wide results and caveats: The immune response of these alopecia patients might not match healthy individuals'.

Trimming pared 6 bases from V and 7 bases from J, leaving 13 bases between. The CDR3 length is 13 residues. Germline assignment: CDR1 WSHSY and CDR2 SAAADI. Time point noted: patch test 1, 2 weeks after DPC sensitization. The treatment was: therapeutic diphenylcyclopropenone sensitization with weekly scalp DPC. Unfractionated whole blood yielded total RNA. TCRdb redid the calling of the RACE reads with MiXCR, one entry per CDR3 protein. This table has some 180,000 distinct CDR3 sequences, about 20% appearing once. In the case of this clonotype: Its antigen is not identified.

V is TRBV10-2 and J is TRBJ2-1; D is undetermined. This receptor was taken from a woman aged 50 to 65 with alopecia areata. Some clones in this sample may be carry-over from other donors' samples. The material sequenced was whole blood, taken in connection with sensitization to the hapten diphenylcyclopropenone (DPC). In DNA form, the CDR3 reads TGCGCCAGCAGCGGTGGGGTCCCTAATGAGCAGTTCTTC. It yields the protein CASSGGVPNEQFF.